This entry features one T cell receptor beta chain sequence. The antigen remains unidentified. The sample is drawn from a study of cytomegalovirus exposure and HLA in healthy donors. Findings and caveats of the study: An analysis done earlier found most TCR beta V segments productive about 90% or about 30% of the time. TCR beta V- and J-gene trimming, according to a later analysis, was linked to a missense DCLRE1C variant. As was reported, the classifier diagnosed cytomegalovirus status with high specificity and sensitivity.

The germline V and J ends were trimmed by 7 bases and 7 bases, with 20 bases remaining between them. The CDR3 consists of 14 residues. Germline V gene data show CDR1 as MDHEN and CDR2 as SYDVKM. The study ran its PCR with 60 Vbeta and 13 Jbeta primers. Repertoires were generated with immunoSEQ multiplex PCR, while TCRdb's copy carries only in-frame clones and drops some. The sample consists of about 170,000 clones, 80% of them appearing once. The sequence came from a woman in her forties or fifties in good health and CMV-seropositive. The sample comprised PBMCs. This chain links TRBV28 with TRBJ2-7; no clear D. CDR3 bases: TGTGCCAGCAATCCTACGGGTTACGGAGATGAGCAGTACTTC. This gives the protein CASNPTGYGDEQYF.